This T cell receptor (beta chain) was obtained from a study of cytomegalovirus exposure and HLA in healthy donors. This clone was counted a few times. Its antigen is as yet unknown. Findings of the study overall: Fewer N-insertions than the roughly 700-donor mean were reportedly shown by an Asian-associated ancestry cluster in a later analysis. With later analysis, a missense DCLRE1C variant became linked to TCR beta V- and J-gene trimming. Immune exposure was documented only through CMV serostatus.

Primers included in the PCR were 60 Vbeta and 13 Jbeta primers. Clones were read by immunoSEQ multiplex PCR, and TCRdb kept only the in-frame ones, dropping some. The sample includes some 180,000 clones, under 9.5% of them seen just once. This CDR3 contains 14 residues. Per germline, CDR1 SGHRS and CDR2 YFSETQ. Sequenced: PBMCs. The rearrangement joins TRBV5-1 to TRBJ2-5; no firm D call. The end of the DNA fits TRBJ2-7 better, so the J call may be wrong. The source is a woman under 40 in good health and CMV-seropositive. CDR3 sequence reads: CASSLTTSGYEQYF. CDR3 DNA sequence: TGCGCCAGCAGCTTAACGACGTCGGGTTACGAGCAGTACTTC.